The sequence of this TCR beta chain was determined in a study of blood T cell repertoires in COVID-19. Across the whole study: There were acute and convalescent COVID-19 samples, and they came from the United States, Italy and Spain. In each case, the material was cDNA or gDNA derived from T cells, B-cell-depleted T cells, or PBMCs.

V was pared by 9 bases and J by 7 bases, with 7 bases of the junction left unmatched. Germline-derived CDR1 and CDR2 are SNHLY and FYNNEI. This CDR3 is built from 12 residues. The authors' processing: Counts of nucleated cells, estimated from reference gene primer amplification, were obtained. The assay was immunoSEQ multiplex PCR, and TCRdb's table has in-frame clones only and misses some. That table is the source of V, J and clone size, and D and trimming were worked out from the DNA. The sample yields roughly 200,000 clones, approximately 86% seen once. The receptor comes from a woman between 25 and 40 years old with active or convalescent COVID-19. The chain links TRBV2 to TRBJ1-2, with 8 bases fitting TRBD1. Sequencing was performed on peripheral blood. DNA for the CDR3: TGTGCCAGTACGACAGGGGCAGGTGGCTACACCTTC. Translated: CASTTGAGGYTF.